This entry features one TCR beta chain sequence. Germline V lookup: CDR1 SGHNT, CDR2 YENEEA. J was trimmed by 4 bases and V by 5 bases; bases with no gene match: 12. CDR3 length: 16 residues. Some clones are missing from TCRdb's copy, which holds only in-frame ones; the method was immunoSEQ multiplex PCR. This sample has about 58,000 clones; 75% to 95% occur once, and the top ten carry under 0.6%. These data originate in a study of T cell changes during pregnancy in multiple sclerosis. This clonotype originated in a female donor in good health, enrolled as a control in a pregnancy study. The chain is built from TRBV11-3 and TRBJ2-5, with 8 nucleotides matching TRBD1. This material consisted of CD4+ T cells from peripheral blood mononuclear cells, taken after pregnancy. This CDR3 is CASSLRTGIRGETQYF. The CDR3 region has the DNA TGTGCCAGCAGCCTCCGGACAGGGATCAGGGGAGAGACCCAGTACTTC.